Each of the 2 T cell receptor beta chains below was sequenced from the same sample in a study of T cells after yellow fever vaccination. In TCRdb, the 5' RACE reads were re-called with MiXCR into one record per CDR3 protein. The sample consists of some 320,000 distinct CDR3 sequences, 8.7% of them appearing once. The input for sequencing was CD4+ T cells sorted from PBMCs, taken 5 days after the yellow fever booster vaccination. The receptors derive from a man between 18 and 35 years old who received the YFV17D yellow fever vaccine.

The V gene is TRBV19, the J gene TRBJ1-2, with 9 bases lining up with TRBD1. CDR3 length: 16 amino acids. The V and J ends lost 8 bases and 2 bases, in that order; junction bases with no gene match: 12. Germline V lookup: CDR1 LNHDA, CDR2 SQIVND (reference sequence). Written as DNA, the CDR3 is TGTGCCAGTTTATTTTCGGCCGGGACAGGGAACTATGGCTACACCTTC. Its protein product is CASLFSAGTGNYGYTF.

This clonotype was seen many times. This chain links TRBV5-6 with TRBJ2-3, with D perhaps given as TRBD1 or TRBD2 (6 bases each). V was pared by 2 bases and J by 5 bases, with 9 bases between. The germline gives CDR1 SGHDT, CDR2 YYEEEE. This CDR3 contains 13 residues. CDR3 loop: CASSLQGGDTQYF. The CDR3 DNA follows: TGTGCCAGCAGCTTACAGGGAGGAGATACGCAGTATTTT. The whole variable domain, filled in from reference TRBV5-6 and TRBJ2-3, reads DAGVTQSPTHLIKTRGQQVTLRCSPKSGHDTVSWYQQALGQGPQFIFQYYEEEERQRGNFPDRFSGHQFPNYSSELNVNALLLGDSALYLCASSLQGGDTQYFGPGTRLTVL.